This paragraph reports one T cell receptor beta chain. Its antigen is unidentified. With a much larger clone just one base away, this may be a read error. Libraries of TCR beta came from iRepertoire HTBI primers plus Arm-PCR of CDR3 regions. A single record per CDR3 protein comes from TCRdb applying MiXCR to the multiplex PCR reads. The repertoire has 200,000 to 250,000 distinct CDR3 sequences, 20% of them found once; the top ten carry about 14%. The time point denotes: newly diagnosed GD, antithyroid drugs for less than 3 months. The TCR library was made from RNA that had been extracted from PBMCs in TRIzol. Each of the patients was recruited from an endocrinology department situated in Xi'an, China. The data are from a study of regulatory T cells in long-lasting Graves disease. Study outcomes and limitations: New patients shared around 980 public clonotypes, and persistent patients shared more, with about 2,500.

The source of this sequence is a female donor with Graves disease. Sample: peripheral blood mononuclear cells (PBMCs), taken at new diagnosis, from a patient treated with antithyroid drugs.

The CDR3 bases are TGTGCCAGCAGGCCCGTGGGACGGGGTGAAAAACTGGTTTTT. It encodes CASRPVGRGEKLVF. J is TRBJ1-4 and V is TRBV6-2 or TRBV6-3, with D tentatively TRBD1 (5 bases). CDR1 is MNHEY, CDR2 SVGEGT, per germline. The CDR3 has 14 amino acids.